The entry that follows covers one T cell receptor (beta chain) sequence. No antigen is known for it. No much larger clone exists at a distance of one base, and base qualities are not known. The source of the sample is a study of cytomegalovirus exposure and HLA in healthy donors (TCRdb year 2017). For the study in its entirety: A later analysis indicated that the 100 to 150 validation repertoires were generated on the platform also employed for the 700 or so repertoires of the first cohort. The study was designed to test whether signatures of past pathogen exposure could be identified by cataloging public T cell receptors. Along with the roughly 610-subject first cohort, a separate validation cohort of roughly 110 different subjects was used. To predict cytomegalovirus infection status, the study combined high-throughput TCR immunosequencing, statistical association of individual TCRs with disease status, and machine learning.

Receptors were amplified or captured by the immunoSEQ multiplex PCR assay. For the original study's pipeline: A statistical classification framework was built for diagnosing cytomegalovirus status from the catalog of TCR beta chain sequences. The table comes from immuneACCESS by way of TCRdb, which keeps in-frame sequences with V and J called. Part of the clones is missing from these tables; in studies checked, under half for an unresolved V gene and the rest for unknown reasons. That table gives V, J and clone size, and the DNA gave D and trimming. This sample has some 45,000 clones in its table, and roughly nine tenths of those were observed once. 5.6% of the sample is held by the ten biggest clonotypes. The germline V gene (reference sequence) yields SEHNR for CDR1 and FQNEAQ for CDR2. From the cysteine up to the phenylalanine, the CDR3 has a length of 15 residues. Only CDR3 DNA is held: 45 bases, read in frame from base 1. V was cut back by 3 bases and J by 6 bases, leaving a gap of 14 bases between them.

What the authors observed across the whole study: Across donors, most TCR sequences were observed very rarely, whereas some public TCRs were present in many individuals. A total of 150 to 200 TCR beta chains were listed by the study as associated with cytomegalovirus. Cytomegalovirus status was reported to be diagnosed by the classifier with high specificity and sensitivity in both the original and validation cohorts. A later analysis found that TCRs clustered in the first cohort also tended to co-occur in the 130 or so validation repertoires, with approximately 93% of cluster scores above 0. A later analysis had no HLA typing for the validation cohort, so co-occurrence there was scored across all 120 repertoires. It was suggested by the authors that the approach could potentially be generalized to other disease states and immunological phenotypes. In vitro tests confirmed that a few of the cytomegalovirus-associated TCR beta chains recognize cytomegalovirus antigens.

The donors were included in the validation cohort of 130 or so subjects, a group kept apart from the approximately 670-subject first cohort. This TCR derives from a man aged 18 to 35 in good health and CMV-seronegative. Specimen: PBMCs. This receptor chain uses TRBV7-9 and TRBJ2-2; possibly the D gene is TRBD2, per 6 matching bases. The sequence in DNA is TGTGCCAGCAGCTTCGGTGGAGGGGTCCCCGGGGAGCTGTTTTTT. Translated, this gives CASSFGGGVPGELFF.